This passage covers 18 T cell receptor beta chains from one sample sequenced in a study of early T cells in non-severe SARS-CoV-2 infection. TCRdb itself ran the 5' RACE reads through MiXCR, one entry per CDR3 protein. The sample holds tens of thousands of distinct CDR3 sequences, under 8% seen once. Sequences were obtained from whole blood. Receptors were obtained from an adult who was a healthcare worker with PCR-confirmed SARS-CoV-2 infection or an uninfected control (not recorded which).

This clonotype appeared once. The CDR3 protein is CASTPLVGTQGNTIYF. DNA for the CDR3: TGTGCCAGCACCCCGCTTGTGGGAACCCAAGGAAACACCATATATTTT. V gene TRBV11-2 combines with J gene TRBJ1-3, with D unclear. V lost 7 bases to trimming and J lost 4 bases, with 20 bases between them. The CDR3 loop spans 16 amino acids. The germline CDR1 and CDR2 sequences are SGHAT and FQNNGV. Supplemented by reference TRBV11-2 and TRBJ1-3, the full variable domain reads EAGVAQSPRYKIIEKRQSVAFWCNPISGHATLYWYQQILGQGPKLLIQFQNNGVVDDSQLPKDRFSAERLKGVDSTLKIQPAKLEDSAVYLCASTPLVGTQGNTIYFGEGSWLTVV.

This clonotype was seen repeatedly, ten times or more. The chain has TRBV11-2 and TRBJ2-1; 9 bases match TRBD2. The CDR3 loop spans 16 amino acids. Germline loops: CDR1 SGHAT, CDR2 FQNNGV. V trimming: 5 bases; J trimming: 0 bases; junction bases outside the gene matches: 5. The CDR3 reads CASSETSGTSYNEQFF. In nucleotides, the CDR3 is TGTGCCAGCAGCGAGACTAGCGGTACCTCCTACAATGAGCAGTTCTTC. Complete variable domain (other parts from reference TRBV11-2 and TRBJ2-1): EAGVAQSPRYKIIEKRQSVAFWCNPISGHATLYWYQQILGQGPKLLIQFQNNGVVDDSQLPKDRFSAERLKGVDSTLKIQPAKLEDSAVYLCASSETSGTSYNEQFFGPGTRLTVL.

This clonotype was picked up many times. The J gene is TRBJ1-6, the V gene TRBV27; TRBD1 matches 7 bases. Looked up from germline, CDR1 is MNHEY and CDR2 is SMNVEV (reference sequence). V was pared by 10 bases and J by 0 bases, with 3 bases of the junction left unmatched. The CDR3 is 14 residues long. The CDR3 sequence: CATRDSSYNSPLHF. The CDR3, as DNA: TGTGCCACCCGGGACAGCTCCTATAATTCACCCCTCCACTTT.

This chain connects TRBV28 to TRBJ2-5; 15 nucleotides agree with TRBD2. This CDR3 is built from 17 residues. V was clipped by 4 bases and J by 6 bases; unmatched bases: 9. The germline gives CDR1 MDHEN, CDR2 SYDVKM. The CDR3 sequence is CASSSGTSGRIRQTQYF. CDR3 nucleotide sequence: TGTGCCAGCAGTTCCGGGACTAGCGGGAGGATAAGACAGACCCAGTACTTC.

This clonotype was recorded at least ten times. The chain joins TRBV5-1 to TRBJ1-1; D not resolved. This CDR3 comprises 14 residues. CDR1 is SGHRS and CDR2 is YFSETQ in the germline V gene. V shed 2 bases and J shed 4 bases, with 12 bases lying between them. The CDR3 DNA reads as TGCGCCAGCAGCTTTGAAGGACTGGGCACTGAAGCTTTCTTT. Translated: CASSFEGLGTEAFF.

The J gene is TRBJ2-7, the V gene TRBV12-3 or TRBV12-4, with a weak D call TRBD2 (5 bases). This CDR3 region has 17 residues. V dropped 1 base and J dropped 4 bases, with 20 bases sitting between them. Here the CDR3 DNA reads TGTGCCAGCAGTTTAGGACCGAGCGGCCCCCCCAGATACGAGCAGTACTTC. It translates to CASSLGPSGPPRYEQYF.

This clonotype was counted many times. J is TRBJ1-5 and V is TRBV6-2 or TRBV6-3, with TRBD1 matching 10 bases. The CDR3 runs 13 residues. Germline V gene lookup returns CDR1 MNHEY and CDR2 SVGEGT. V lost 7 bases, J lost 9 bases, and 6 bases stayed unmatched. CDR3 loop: CASTRQGAWPQHF. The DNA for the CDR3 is TGTGCCAGCACCCGACAGGGGGCTTGGCCCCAGCATTTT.

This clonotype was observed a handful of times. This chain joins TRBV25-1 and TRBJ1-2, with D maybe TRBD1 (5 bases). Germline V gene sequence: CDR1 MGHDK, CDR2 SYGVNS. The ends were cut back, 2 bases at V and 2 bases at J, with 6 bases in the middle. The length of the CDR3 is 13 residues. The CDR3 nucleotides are TGTGCCAGCAGTGAAGGGACGAACTATGGCTACACCTTC. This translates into CASSEGTNYGYTF.

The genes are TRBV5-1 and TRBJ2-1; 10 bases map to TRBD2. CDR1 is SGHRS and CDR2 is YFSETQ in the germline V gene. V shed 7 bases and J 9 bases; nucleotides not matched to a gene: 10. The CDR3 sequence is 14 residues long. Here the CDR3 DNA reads TGCGCCAGCCGTGGTCTAGCGGGAGTCTTTGAGCAGTTCTTC. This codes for CASRGLAGVFEQFF. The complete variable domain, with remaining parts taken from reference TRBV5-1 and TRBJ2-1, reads KAGVTQTPRYLIKTRGQQVTLSCSPISGHRSVSWYQQTPGQGLQFLFEYFSETQRNKGNFPGRFSGRQFSNSRSEMNVSTLELGDSALYLCASRGLAGVFEQFFGPGTRLTVL.

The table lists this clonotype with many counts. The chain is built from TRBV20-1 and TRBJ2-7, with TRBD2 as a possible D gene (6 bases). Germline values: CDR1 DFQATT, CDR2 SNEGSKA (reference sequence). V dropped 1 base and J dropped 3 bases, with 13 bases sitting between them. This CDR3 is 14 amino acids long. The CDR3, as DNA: TGCAGTGCTAGAGCGGCTAAGACTAGCTACGAGCAGTACTTC. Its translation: CSARAAKTSYEQYF.

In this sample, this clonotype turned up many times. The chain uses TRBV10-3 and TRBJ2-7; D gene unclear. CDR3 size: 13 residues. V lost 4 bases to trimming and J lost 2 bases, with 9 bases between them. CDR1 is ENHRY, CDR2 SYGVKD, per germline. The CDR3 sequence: CAISGSEAYEQYF. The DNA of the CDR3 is TGTGCCATCAGTGGGTCAGAGGCCTACGAGCAGTACTTC.

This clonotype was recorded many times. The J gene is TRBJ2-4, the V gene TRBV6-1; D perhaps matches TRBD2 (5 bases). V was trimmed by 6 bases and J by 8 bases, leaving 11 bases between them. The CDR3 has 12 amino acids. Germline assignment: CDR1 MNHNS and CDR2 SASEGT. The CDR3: CASRGGLYIQYF. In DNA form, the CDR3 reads TGTGCCAGCAGGGGCGGACTGTACATTCAGTACTTC.

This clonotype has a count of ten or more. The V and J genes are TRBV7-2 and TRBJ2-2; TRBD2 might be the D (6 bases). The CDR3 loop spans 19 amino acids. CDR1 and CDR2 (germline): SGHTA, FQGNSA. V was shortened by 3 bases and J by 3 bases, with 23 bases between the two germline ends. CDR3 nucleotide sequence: TGTGCCAGCAGCTTGGGACTTCCTGGTTCACTCCTTGACACCGGGGAGCTGTTTTTT. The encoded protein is CASSLGLPGSLLDTGELFF.

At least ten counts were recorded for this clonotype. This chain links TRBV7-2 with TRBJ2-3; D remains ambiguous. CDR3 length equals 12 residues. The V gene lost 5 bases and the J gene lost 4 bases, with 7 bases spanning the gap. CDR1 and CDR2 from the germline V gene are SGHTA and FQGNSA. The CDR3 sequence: CASSLSADTQYF. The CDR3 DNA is TGTGCCAGCAGCCTTTCAGCAGATACGCAGTATTTT. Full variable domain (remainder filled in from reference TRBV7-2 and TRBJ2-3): GAGVSQSPSNKVTEKGKDVELRCDPISGHTALYWYRQSLGQGLEFLIYFQGNSAPDKSGLPSDRFSAERTGGSVSTLTIQRTQQEDSAVYLCASSLSADTQYFGPGTRLTVL.

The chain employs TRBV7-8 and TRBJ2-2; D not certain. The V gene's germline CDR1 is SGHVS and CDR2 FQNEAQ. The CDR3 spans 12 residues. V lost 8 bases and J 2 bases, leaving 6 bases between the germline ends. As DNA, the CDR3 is TGTGCCAGCGGCACAAACACCGGGGAGCTGTTTTTT. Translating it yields CASGTNTGELFF.

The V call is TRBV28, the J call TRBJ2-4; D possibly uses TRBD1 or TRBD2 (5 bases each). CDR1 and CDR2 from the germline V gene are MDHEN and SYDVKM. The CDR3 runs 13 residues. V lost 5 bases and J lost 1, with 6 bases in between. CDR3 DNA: TGTGCCAGCAGTGAGGGGGCCAAAAACATTCAGTACTTC. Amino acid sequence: CASSEGAKNIQYF.

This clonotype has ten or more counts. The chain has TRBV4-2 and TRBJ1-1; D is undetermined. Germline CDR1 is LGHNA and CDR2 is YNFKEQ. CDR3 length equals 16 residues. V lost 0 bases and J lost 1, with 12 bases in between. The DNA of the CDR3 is TGTGCCAGCAGCCAAGACGTCGTAGCGGGGAACACTGAAGCTTTCTTT. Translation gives CASSQDVVAGNTEAFF.

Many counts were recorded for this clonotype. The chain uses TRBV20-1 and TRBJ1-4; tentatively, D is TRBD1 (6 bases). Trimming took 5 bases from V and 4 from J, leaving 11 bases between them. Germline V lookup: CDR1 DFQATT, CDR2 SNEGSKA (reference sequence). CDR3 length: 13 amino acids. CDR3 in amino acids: CSAQDRDNEKLFF. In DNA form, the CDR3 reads TGCAGTGCTCAGGACAGAGATAATGAAAAACTGTTTTTT.